Listed here are 21 T cell receptor beta chains from one sample, sequenced in a study of tumor-infiltrating lymphocytes in primary liver carcinoma. Extraction of RNA together with DNA used about 17-30 mg of unsorted bulk tissue. A constant-region primer served to make TCR beta cDNA from around 540 ng total RNA. Slightly modified ARM-PCR served as the procedure for the TCR beta libraries. These libraries came from three rounds of nested multiplex PCR. A C-beta reverse primer and TRBV1-TRBV30 forward primers served in each of the first two PCR rounds, at 9 to 11 cycles apiece. Each CDR3 protein is one row after TCRdb ran MiXCR on the multiplex PCR reads. The table shows more than 100,000 distinct CDR3 sequences, with 55% to 65% occurring only once. The sample taken for sequencing was liver tumor tissue from sampling region 1. Regarding subset: tumor region T1, superior pole. These receptors all come from a woman aged 55-70 years with primary liver carcinoma and hepatitis B virus infection.

The V call is TRBV7-9, the J call TRBJ2-7; either TRBD1 or TRBD2 may fit D (5 bases each). V was shortened by 5 bases and J by 1 base, with 12 bases between the two germline ends. This CDR3 region has 14 residues. The germline gives CDR1 SEHNR, CDR2 FQNEAQ (reference sequence). Here the CDR3 DNA reads TGTGCCAGCAGCAACTGGGACGGTTCCTACGAGCAGTACTTC. Translating gives CASSNWDGSYEQYF. The whole variable domain, remainder taken from reference TRBV7-9 and TRBJ2-7, is DTGVSQNPRHKITKRGQNVTFRCDPISEHNRLYWYRQTLGQGPEFLTYFQNEAQLEKSRLLSDRFSAERPKGSFSTLEIQRTEQGDSAMYLCASSNWDGSYEQYFGPGTRLTVT.

Worth noting for this clonotype: This clone may be a read error of a much larger clone one base away. The V call is TRBV6-1, the J call TRBJ1-3; D call uncertain. The CDR3 is made up of 14 amino acids. CDR1 and CDR2 (germline): MNHNS, SASEGT. CDR3 sequence reads: CASSAVVSGNIIYF. CDR3 in DNA: TGTGCCAGCAGTGCGGTAGTCTCTGGAAACATCATATATTTT.

To note about this clonotype: A read error is possible here, since a much larger clone lies one base away. The gene calls are TRBV6-5 and TRBJ1-2, with D possibly being TRBD1 (5 bases). Germline V lookup: CDR1 MNHEY, CDR2 SVGAGI. This CDR3 spans 13 amino acids. CDR3 residues: CASSYGGDYSYTF. As DNA, the CDR3 is TGTGCCAGCAGTTACGGGGGGGACTATAGCTACACCTTC.

This rearrangement joins TRBV6-5 to TRBJ2-7; no clear D gene. This CDR3 is 11 amino acids long. Deletions cut 2 bases from V and 4 bases from J, with 3 bases between. The germline CDR1 and CDR2 sequences are MNHEY and SVGAGI. CDR3 DNA: TGTGCCAGCAGTTACGTATACGAGCAGTACTTC. It yields the protein CASSYVYEQYF.

This clonotype was seen only once. Mismatch with germline at one junction end may stem from a read error. The V and J genes are TRBV5-4 and TRBJ2-5; 7 bases align to TRBD2. In germline, CDR1 is SGHNT, CDR2 YYREEE (reference sequence). The CDR3 totals 13 residues. The CDR3 reads CASSLGEGLTRYF. The CDR3 DNA sequence: TGTGCTAGCAGCTTAGGGGAGGGCCTGACCCGGTACTTC. Variable domain in full (rest from reference TRBV5-4 and TRBJ2-5): ETGVTQSPTHLIKTRGQQVTLRCSSQSGHNTVSWYQQALGQGPQFIFQYYREEENGRGNFPPRFSGLQFPNYSSELNVNALELDDSALYLCASSLGEGLTRYFGPGTRLLVL.

In the case of this clonotype: This could be a read error, since a much larger clone is one nucleotide away. J is TRBJ2-1 and V is TRBV6-5; 8 nucleotides agree with TRBD2. The germline CDR1 and CDR2 sequences are MNHEY and SVGAGI. This CDR3 is built from 15 residues. The CDR3 sequence is CDSSPGLGYYNEQFF. CDR3 bases: TGTGACAGCAGTCCGGGACTAGGGTACTACAATGAGCAGTTCTTC.

Notes on this clonotype: A much larger clone sits a single nucleotide away, making a read error possible. The V and J genes are TRBV12-3 or TRBV12-4 and TRBJ2-5; D remains unclear. The CDR3 sequence is 14 residues long. The CDR3 sequence is CDSSFPGSVETQYF. CDR3 nucleotides: TGTGACAGCAGTTTTCCGGGTTCGGTTGAGACCCAGTACTTC.

The V call is TRBV19, the J call TRBJ2-1; 8 nucleotides line up with TRBD2. Germline V CDR1 and CDR2: LNHDA, SQIVND (reference sequence). The CDR3 extends over 16 amino acids. The junction had 17 bases not matched to a gene; V was cut back by 7 bases and J by 9 bases. CDR3 sequence (DNA): TGTGCCAGTAATCCCCCAGGAGCGGGAGTTCATCTTGAGCAGTTCTTC. Protein product: CASNPPGAGVHLEQFF.

Only a few counts were recorded for this clonotype. The genes are TRBV14 and TRBJ1-4; TRBD1 agrees at 7 bases. V trimming: 0 bases; J trimming: 4 bases; junction bases outside the gene matches: 5. The germline CDR1 and CDR2 sequences are SGHDN and FVKESK. CDR3 size: 16 residues. CDR3 in DNA: TGTGCCAGCAGCCAAGAACGGGGGACAGTTAATGAAAAACTGTTTTTT. Amino acid sequence: CASSQERGTVNEKLFF.

Turning to this clonotype: A much larger clone sits a single nucleotide away, making a read error possible. The chain couples TRBV14 to TRBJ1-1; no firm D call. Between the trimmed V and J ends, which lost 4 bases and 3 bases, there was a span of 12 bases. This CDR3 region has 14 residues. CDR1 and CDR2 (germline): SGHDN, FVKESK. CDR3 sequence reads: CASSPADVDTEAFF. CDR3 in DNA: TGTGCCAGCAGCCCGGCTGATGTGGACACTGAAGCTTTCTTT.

Details on this clonotype: A much larger clone differs by one base, so this may be a read error. The rearrangement joins TRBV5-1 to TRBJ2-3, with TRBD2 matching over 11 bases. Germline V gives CDR1 SGHRS, CDR2 YFSETQ. The CDR3 runs 15 residues. As DNA, the CDR3 is TGCGCCAACAGCATCAATAGCGGGAGGGGTTATACGCAGTATTTT. Amino acids: CANSINSGRGYTQYF.

In this sample, this clonotype turned up many times. The rearrangement links TRBV14 to TRBJ2-2; D unclear. Trimming cost V 4 bases and J 5 bases, with 8 bases left between them. The germline V gene has CDR1 SGHDN and CDR2 FVKESK. This CDR3 has 13 amino acids. Here the CDR3 reads CASSRVSTGELFF. The CDR3 region has the DNA TGTGCCAGCAGCCGAGTATCAACCGGGGAGCTGTTTTTT. The variable domain in full, completed from reference TRBV14 and TRBJ2-2, reads EAGVTQFPSHSVIEKGQTVTLRCDPISGHDNLYWYRRVMGKEIKFLLHFVKESKQDESGMPNNRFLAERTGGTYSTLKVQPAELEDSGVYFCASSRVSTGELFFGEGSRLTVL.

This clonotype was found once. A much larger clone differs from this one at a single base, so this may be a read error. The CDR3: CASSQVATQETQYF. Written as DNA, the CDR3 is TGTGCCAGCAGCCAAGTGGCTACCCAAGAGACCCAGTACTTC. The chain recombines TRBV14 with TRBJ2-5; no clear D. Germline loops: CDR1 SGHDN, CDR2 FVKESK. The V end was cut by 1 base, the J end by 1 base, with 7 bases between. The CDR3 sequence is 14 residues long.

On this clonotype: One end of the junction does not line up with germline, which may come from a read error. The chain links TRBV11-2 to TRBJ2-5; D is undetermined. Germline values: CDR1 SGHAT, CDR2 FQNNGV. The CDR3 contains 14 residues. CDR3 sequence (DNA): TGTGCCAGTAGCTTAGAGTTCAAGGTTGAGACACAGTACTTC. This sequence encodes CASSLEFKVETQYF.

The chain links TRBV6-4 to TRBJ1-2; tentative D call: TRBD1 (6 bases). V lost 4 bases, J lost 3 bases, and 9 bases lay in between. The CDR3 has 13 residues. Germline CDR1 MRHNA, CDR2 SNTAGT. The CDR3 DNA sequence: TGTGCCAGCAGTGCGACAGGTTACTATGGCTACACCTTC. Amino acids: CASSATGYYGYTF.

The chain links TRBV28 to TRBJ2-2; D unclear. The CDR3 contains 13 residues. V was shortened by 3 bases and J by 2 bases, with 4 bases between the two germline ends. CDR1 is MDHEN, CDR2 SYDVKM, per germline. Here the CDR3 DNA reads TGTGCCAGCAGTTTCCAAAACACCGGGGAGCTGTTTTTT. Protein product: CASSFQNTGELFF.

Only a few counts were recorded for this clonotype. The chain joins TRBV4-1 to TRBJ1-5, with no clear D. The CDR3 runs 15 residues. The germline V and J ends were trimmed by 3 bases and 5 bases, with 14 bases remaining between them. Germline V CDR1 and CDR2: MGHRA, YSYEKL. The CDR3 region has the DNA TGCGCCAGCAGCCAGGTGGACTGGACGGATCAGCCCCAGCATTTT. It codes for CASSQVDWTDQPQHF.

The chain couples TRBV30 to TRBJ1-2, with TRBD1 identical over 9 bases. The V gene's germline CDR1 is GTSNPN and CDR2 SVGIG (reference sequence). The CDR3 is made up of 12 amino acids. Trimming took 6 bases from V and 4 from J; bases not matched to a gene: 3. For the CDR3, the DNA is TGTGCCTGTATGGACAGGGGCTATGGCTACACCTTC. Translated: CACMDRGYGYTF.

The J gene is TRBJ2-4, the V gene TRBV20-1, with D maybe TRBD1 (6 bases). This CDR3 region has 13 residues. CDR1 and CDR2 (germline): DFQATT, SNEGSKA (reference sequence). CDR3: CNAHTGTKNIQYF. CDR3 bases: TGCAATGCACACACAGGGACCAAAAACATTCAGTACTTC.

This clonotype has a single count. It may be a read error: a sequence one base away is much more abundant. V is TRBV6-2 or TRBV6-3 and J is TRBJ2-5; 7 bases are a match to TRBD2. Germline V gene data show CDR1 as MNHEY and CDR2 as SVGEGT. The CDR3 runs to 15 residues. Here the CDR3 DNA reads TGTGTCAGCAGCGCCTCTGGTGCGGGGGAAGAGACCCAGTACTTC. Amino acid sequence: CVSSASGAGEETQYF.

This clonotype was counted at least ten times. The chain has TRBV10-2 and TRBJ1-5; D possibly corresponds to TRBD1 (5 bases). V gave up 7 bases and J gave up 0 bases, with 7 bases separating them. The CDR3 loop spans 13 amino acids. Germline assignment: CDR1 WSHSY and CDR2 SAAADI. The CDR3 loop is CASKDNSNQPQHF. The CDR3 bases are TGCGCCAGCAAGGACAATAGCAATCAGCCCCAGCATTTT.